This T cell receptor beta chain was captured by sequencing in a study of identical twins (dated by TCRdb to the mid-2010s). A note on the overall study: The study deep-sequenced TCR alpha and beta repertoires from monozygotic twins, unrelated adults of various ages and cord blood to test whether fetal clonotypes persist. To rule out contamination, replicate twin experiments were performed at different times with different library preparation protocols. Summary of the overall study and its limitations: In monozygotic twins, out-of-frame TCR alpha sharing was systematically underestimated by recombination models, although the models agreed with sharing between unrelated individuals. Compared with coincidental sharing between unrelated individuals, out-of-frame TCR alpha sequences shared between twins had an excess of sequences with low generation probability. Abundant cord blood beta clonotypes carried fewer insertions; young adult naive repertoires showed a weaker similar trend, while memory repertoires showed none. Excess twin sharing in beta out-of-frame sequences was weaker because fewer shared sequences lowered the signal-to-noise ratio. Zero-insertion analyses could be partly confounded by invariant T cells such as MAIT and iNKT, although diverse VJ usage argued against such confounding for most clonotypes. Because the same donors could not be followed over many years, the conclusions depended on cross-sectional statistical analysis.

Only healthy Caucasian donors were included. The twin cohort comprised three pairs of female monozygotic twins, all aged roughly 18 to 30 years. Positive isolation kits from Invitrogen were used to isolate CD4+ and CD8+ T cell populations. About this clonotype: It has no known antigen specificity. No clone much larger than this one lies a single base away; base qualities are absent.

Libraries came from 5' RACE. Data came from an Illumina HiSeq 2000. A universal primer binding site was introduced by template switching, and a unique molecular identifier was present in the final cDNA, enabling accurate counting of TCR cDNA molecules. First-strand cDNA for TCR alpha and beta chains was synthesized from specific primers in the conserved constant-segment region. Each cDNA library was double barcoded, with a SMART-Mk sample barcode plus Illumina barcodes, to control for contamination. TruSeq adapter sequences, together with Illumina sample barcodes, were added in two successive PCR steps. The TCR alpha and beta cDNA libraries were sequenced on the Illumina HiSeq platform using custom primers. The authors' pipeline ran thus. MiGEC was used to process raw reads and extract unique molecular identifiers, and MiXCR was used to find CDR3 positions. Recombination models were inferred per individual with the repgenHMM and IGoR tools using an EM algorithm. The tcR package in R was used for shared clonotype analysis, with sharing normalized by the product of cloneset sizes. Out-of-frame nonproductive sequences were analyzed to study raw recombination free of thymic and clonal selection effects. The public reads were reprocessed in TCRdb via fastp at Q25 and MiXCR, keeping in-frame beta chains. Records with the same CDR3 protein are collapsed into one entry carrying the most frequent genes and DNA. The authors' filters were not applied to this entry. Counted in this sample were some 500,000 distinct CDR3 sequences; approximately 22% of them appeared once. The ten largest account for about 0.91% of the sample.

V drops 3 bases and J drops 4 bases, leaving 13 bases in between. CDR1 and CDR2 are drawn from the germline V gene: SGHRS, YFSETQ. The CDR3 starts with the cysteine, ends with the phenylalanine, and has 14 residues. The kept DNA is CDR3 alone, 42 bases in frame from the first base. These data were also filed under a second study, of T cells expressing NK-cell markers. As noted in the second study: TCR beta-chain repertoires were profiled in sorted CD3+CD56+NKG2C+, CD3+CD56+NKG2C- and CD3+CD56-NKG2C+ T-cell subsets from about 8 donors. Among the eight sequenced donors, seven were HCMV-seropositive and one was HCMV-seronegative. To restrict sorting to alphabetaTCR-expressing T cells, an anti-gammadeltaTCR antibody was added in several experiments. In roughly six donors, the dominant CD3+CD56+NKG2C+ clonotypes ranked among the top 10 CD8+ clonotypes, making up about 1.0-7.5% of CD8+ T cells. Those dominant clonotypes were again the most abundant among CD3+CD56-NKG2C+ cells in a handful of donors, at roughly 28.3-65%. It remained unclear whether the expanded NKG2C-expressing T cell clones were specific for HCMV antigens. The eight sequenced donors were randomly selected healthy volunteers, three men and five women. HCMV serostatus was determined by detecting HCMV-specific IgG in serum with a commercial ELISA kit. Reads were demultiplexed and grouped by UMI with MIGEC, and clonotypes were assembled and quantified with MiTCR. To exclude erroneous sequences, only TCR cDNA sequences supported by at least two reads were retained. Downstream repertoire analysis used the tcR package, and clonotypes were matched across fractions by CDR3 nucleotide sequence plus V segment. VDJmatch was used to annotate antigen specificity against VDJdb, with one amino acid substitution in CDR3 allowed.

The rearrangement combines TRBV5-1 with TRBJ1-1; TRBD1 is a weak D gene call, 5 bases matching. This TCR derives from a young woman in good health. The material sequenced was CD4+ T cells sorted from blood. CDR3 sequence: CASSYAVGVTEAFF. The sequenced DNA is TGCGCCAGCAGCTACGCGGTAGGGGTCACTGAAGCTTTCTTT.